This T cell receptor (beta chain) derives from a study of molecular identifiers for immune sequencing clone quantification. Whole-study results and caveats: Clones above 20 RNA copies contained over 98% of effector molecules and under 1% of naive molecules.

Naive CD8 libraries used 20,000 to 1,000,000 sorted cells and 10%, 30% or 50% RNA. Sorting selected naive CD8 T cells with a CD8+CD4-CCR7+CD45RA+ phenotype. Preparation of the bulk TCR libraries relied on previously described methods and listed TCR primers. TCRdb re-analysed the PCR reads in MiXCR, keeping a single row per CDR3 protein. The sample yields about 500,000 distinct CDR3 sequences, around a fifth seen once. There are a few counts of this clonotype. Its target is not known. The clonotype comes from a human donor in good health. Some libraries in this study had Jurkat cell RNA spiked in. Material: naive CD8+ T cells from blood, with Jurkat cell RNA spiked in. Subset: FACS-sorted CD8+CD4-CCR7+CD45RA+ naive T cells.

The CDR3 spells CAWSVAEATEAFF. The CDR3 DNA follows: TGTGCCTGGAGTGTTGCAGAGGCGACTGAAGCTTTCTTT. The J gene is TRBJ1-1, the V gene TRBV30; no firm D call. Trimming stripped 0 bases from V and 5 bases from J, with 10 bases between. CDR3 size: 13 residues. Germline CDR1 reads GTSNPN; CDR2 reads SVGIG (reference sequence).